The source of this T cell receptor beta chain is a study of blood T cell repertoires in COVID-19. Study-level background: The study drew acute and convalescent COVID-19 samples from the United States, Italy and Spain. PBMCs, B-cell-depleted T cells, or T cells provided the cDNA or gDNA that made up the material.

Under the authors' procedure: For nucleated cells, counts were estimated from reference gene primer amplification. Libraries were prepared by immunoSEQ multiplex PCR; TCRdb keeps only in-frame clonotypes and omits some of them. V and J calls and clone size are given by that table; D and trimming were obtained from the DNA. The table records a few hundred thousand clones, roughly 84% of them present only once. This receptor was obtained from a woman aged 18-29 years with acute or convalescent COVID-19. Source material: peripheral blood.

The CDR3 sequence: CASRRDFTDTQYF. The CDR3 bases are TGCGCCAGCAGGAGGGACTTCACAGATACGCAGTATTTT. This chain joins TRBV4-3 and TRBJ2-3, with TRBD2 as a possible D gene (6 bases). Trimming cost V 6 bases and J 2 bases, with 9 bases left between them. CDR1 and CDR2 (germline): LGHNA, YSLEER. The CDR3 has 13 amino acids.